The 24 T cell receptor beta chains below all came from one sample that was sequenced in a study of blood T cell repertoires in COVID-19. Assay: immunoSEQ multiplex PCR; the TCRdb copy retains only in-frame clones and omits some. The sample has about 180,000 clones, 70% to 90% seen once; the top ten hold 15% to 20%. Sequencing used peripheral blood. All receptors derive from a person between 65 and 79 years old with COVID-19, enrolled during active disease.

The genes are TRBV28 and TRBJ2-1; the match to TRBD1 covers 8 bases. The ends lost 3 bases at V and 7 bases at J; junction bases unmatched: 8. The CDR3 length is 15 residues. Germline V lookup: CDR1 MDHEN, CDR2 SYDVKM. The CDR3 DNA reads TGTGCCAGCAGTTTCGGGGACAGGCTTCTGAATGAGCAGTTCTTC. It yields the protein CASSFGDRLLNEQFF.

This clone was found a few times. Other nucleotide sequences in the sample specify the same CDR3. The chain combines TRBV5-1 with TRBJ1-4; D perhaps matches TRBD1 (5 bases). V lost 0 bases and J lost 3, with 9 bases in between. The CDR3 extends over 15 amino acids. The germline gives CDR1 SGHRS, CDR2 YFSETQ. CDR3 region: CASSLAGGANEKLFF. CDR3 DNA: TGCGCCAGCAGCTTGGCCGGGGGGGCTAATGAAAAACTGTTTTTT.

The chain carries TRBV27 and TRBJ2-7; 7 positions agree with TRBD1. The germline V gene encodes CDR1 MNHEY and CDR2 SMNVEV (reference sequence). J was trimmed by 7 bases and V by 6 bases; bases with no gene match: 12. The CDR3 sequence is 14 residues long. DNA of the CDR3: TGTGCCAGCAGCAAAACAGGGGCGCCTGGGGAGCAGTACTTC. Amino acid sequence: CASSKTGAPGEQYF.

The chain couples TRBV4-3 to TRBJ2-1, with a tentative D call TRBD1 (6 bases). The CDR3 has 16 amino acids. Germline-derived CDR1 and CDR2 are LGHNA and YSLEER. The V gene lost 4 bases and the J gene lost 1 base, with 14 bases spanning the gap. The CDR3 is CASSRRYRESYNEQFF. CDR3 bases: TGCGCCAGCAGCCGCCGATACAGGGAATCCTACAATGAGCAGTTCTTC.

This chain links TRBV5-6 with TRBJ1-3; D perhaps matches TRBD1 (5 bases). The CDR3 spans 15 residues. The germline V gene encodes CDR1 SGHDT and CDR2 YYEEEE. Between the trimmed V and J ends, which lost 1 base and 0 bases, there was a span of 8 bases. The CDR3, as DNA: TGTGCCAGCAGCTTGAACAGGATCTCTGGAAACACCATATATTTT. As protein: CASSLNRISGNTIYF.

The rearrangement links TRBV9 to TRBJ2-7; D perhaps matches TRBD2 (6 bases). The V gene's germline CDR1 is SGDLS and CDR2 YYNGEE. CDR3 length: 16 amino acids. V was shortened by 3 bases and J by 0 bases, with 16 bases between the two germline ends. The CDR3 here is CASSASPLSGSYEQYF. The CDR3 region has the DNA TGTGCCAGCAGCGCGAGCCCCCTTAGCGGCTCCTACGAGCAGTACTTC.

The CDR3 spells CASSFTIAKNIQYF. The CDR3 DNA follows: TGTGCCAGCAGCTTTACTATAGCCAAAAACATTCAGTACTTC. The rearrangement joins TRBV5-6 to TRBJ2-4, with D uncertain. The CDR3 loop spans 14 amino acids. Germline V gene sequence: CDR1 SGHDT, CDR2 YYEEEE. With 2 bases removed from V and 0 bases from J, the gap between germline ends came to 6 bases. The variable domain in full, with the rest retrieved from reference TRBV5-6 and TRBJ2-4, is DAGVTQSPTHLIKTRGQQVTLRCSPKSGHDTVSWYQQALGQGPQFIFQYYEEEERQRGNFPDRFSGHQFPNYSSELNVNALLLGDSALYLCASSFTIAKNIQYFGAGTRLSVL.

J is TRBJ2-5 and V is TRBV7-9, with D possibly matching TRBD1 (6 bases). V dropped 5 bases and J dropped 4 bases, with 17 bases sitting between them. CDR3 length: 15 amino acids. The germline V gene has CDR1 SEHNR and CDR2 FQNEAQ (reference sequence). This chain's CDR3 is CASSPGHGVGETQYF. The CDR3 DNA reads TGTGCCAGCAGCCCGGGACACGGGGTTGGAGAGACCCAGTACTTC.

This sequence joins TRBV11-3 and TRBJ2-3, with a weak D call TRBD1 (6 bases). This CDR3 is built from 14 residues. Germline V gene lookup returns CDR1 SGHNT and CDR2 YENEEA. V lost 1 base and J lost 5, with 10 bases in between. CDR3 nucleotide sequence: TGTGCCAGCAGCTTAGGGGGGCCGGGAGATACGCAGTATTTT. Its protein is CASSLGGPGDTQYF.

This chain connects TRBV7-9 to TRBJ2-1; 7 positions match TRBD1. This CDR3 comprises 13 residues. Per the germline V gene, CDR1 is SEHNR and CDR2 is FQNEAQ (reference sequence). V shed 5 bases and J 4 bases; nucleotides not matched to a gene: 2. The CDR3 region is CASSQDRYNEQFF. The CDR3 region has the DNA TGTGCCAGCAGCCAGGACAGGTACAATGAGCAGTTCTTC.

This chain uses TRBV15 with TRBJ2-3, with D possibly matching TRBD2 (6 bases). Trimming removed 0 bases at V and 8 bases at J, with 15 bases between. This CDR3 is 15 amino acids long. CDR1 LNHNV and CDR2 YYDKDF come from the germline V gene (reference sequence). The DNA of the CDR3 is TGTGCCACCAGCAGAGAGGGGGGATCGATGGGTACGCAGTATTTT. It codes for CATSREGGSMGTQYF.

The chain employs TRBV28 and TRBJ1-2; D uncertain. Between the trimmed V and J ends, which lost 4 bases and 7 bases, there was a span of 10 bases. The germline CDR1 and CDR2 sequences are MDHEN and SYDVKM. The CDR3 extends over 12 amino acids. The CDR3: CASSSTDLGYTF. The DNA of the CDR3 is TGTGCCAGCAGTTCTACAGACCTTGGCTACACCTTC.

The chain employs TRBV28 and TRBJ1-5; 8 nucleotides line up with TRBD1. Germline-derived CDR1 and CDR2 are MDHEN and SYDVKM. J lost 2 bases, V lost 8 bases, and 2 bases had no gene match. This CDR3 comprises 13 residues. The DNA of the CDR3 is TGTGCCAGCGCGACAGGGGGCAATCAGCCCCAGCATTTT. This codes for CASATGGNQPQHF.

This sequence joins TRBV2 and TRBJ2-3, with D possibly being TRBD1 (6 bases). Trimming pared 4 bases from V and 4 bases from J, leaving 12 bases between. The CDR3 extends over 14 amino acids. Germline V CDR1 and CDR2: SNHLY, FYNNEI. The CDR3, as DNA: TGTGCCAGCAGTGTGGCAGGGGACGCAGATACGCAGTATTTT. Translated: CASSVAGDADTQYF.

The genes are TRBV19 and TRBJ2-1, with a tentative D call TRBD2 (5 bases). Germline CDR1 LNHDA, CDR2 SQIVND (reference sequence). The CDR3 runs to 14 residues. Between the trimmed V and J ends, which lost 4 bases and 7 bases, there was a span of 14 bases. This CDR3 reads CASSSSDYVNEQFF. As DNA, the CDR3 is TGTGCCAGTAGTAGTAGCGACTACGTGAATGAGCAGTTCTTC.

The chain recombines TRBV6-2 or TRBV6-3 with TRBJ2-1; possible D gene TRBD2, 6 bases. CDR3 size: 17 residues. The V gene lost 4 bases and the J gene lost 6 bases, with 22 bases spanning the gap. CDR1 is MNHEY and CDR2 is SVGEGT in the germline V gene. Written as DNA, the CDR3 is TGTGCCAGCAGTTTCCCCTCACGGGGACTTCGGGGCAATGAGCAGTTCTTC. As protein: CASSFPSRGLRGNEQFF.

V is TRBV7-2 and J is TRBJ1-6; 8 positions match TRBD1. The CDR3 runs 17 residues. V trimming: 0 bases; J trimming: 8 bases; junction bases outside the gene matches: 9. Germline assignment: CDR1 SGHTA and CDR2 FQGNSA. The CDR3 DNA is TGTGCCAGCAGCTTAGCGTTTCCCGGACAGGGAGATTCACCCCTCCACTTT. It specifies CASSLAFPGQGDSPLHF.

This chain links TRBV21-1 with TRBJ2-5; the table calls TRBD2, which could not be checked here. TRBV21-1 is a pseudogene. This CDR3 spans 16 amino acids. The DNA of the CDR3 is TGTGCCAGCACGACTAAGGGCCTAGCGGGGGAAGAGACCCAGTACTTC. Translation gives CASTTKGLAGEETQYF.

This chain connects TRBV19 to TRBJ1-2, with a weak D call TRBD1 (6 bases). V lost 3 bases to trimming and J lost 3 bases, with 11 bases between them. The CDR3 is 14 amino acids. The V gene's germline CDR1 is LNHDA and CDR2 SQIVND (reference sequence). CDR3 loop: CASSIFRQDYGYTF. In DNA form, the CDR3 reads TGTGCCAGTAGTATCTTCCGACAGGACTATGGCTACACCTTC.

The CDR3 here is CASTGTGLSWASGNTIYF. CDR3 bases: TGTGCCAGTACCGGGACAGGATTGTCTTGGGCCTCTGGAAACACCATATATTTT. This rearrangement joins TRBV19 to TRBJ1-3; TRBD1 matches at 8 bases. Losses at the gene ends were 7 bases for V and 0 bases for J; bases not matched to a gene: 14. This CDR3 has 18 residues. Germline V gene data show CDR1 as LNHDA and CDR2 as SQIVND (reference sequence).

The chain is built from TRBV6-4 and TRBJ1-2; 9 positions match TRBD1. There are 14 residues in the CDR3. Germline V lookup: CDR1 MRHNA, CDR2 SNTAGT. With 5 bases clipped from V and 8 bases from J, the junction kept 9 bases outside the gene matches. For the CDR3, the DNA is TGTGCCAGCAGTCCTCTAGGACAGGGGTACGGCTACACCTTC. It codes for CASSPLGQGYGYTF.

The CDR3: CSASPEAGWSNEQFF. Here the CDR3 DNA reads TGCAGTGCTAGTCCCGAGGCAGGGTGGTCAAATGAGCAGTTCTTC. The chain is built from TRBV20-1 and TRBJ2-1, with D perhaps matching TRBD1 (5 bases). Germline assignment: CDR1 DFQATT and CDR2 SNEGSKA (reference sequence). This CDR3 is built from 15 residues. Trimming cost V 3 bases and J 7 bases, with 19 bases left between them.

The V gene is TRBV4-3, the J gene TRBJ1-3; tentatively, D is TRBD1 (6 bases). Trimming left V 4 bases short and J 8 bases short, with 18 bases between. Germline CDR1 is LGHNA and CDR2 is YSLEER. This CDR3 has 15 residues. CDR3 nucleotides: TGCGCCAGCAGCCGGACAGTTCGGGAGGGGGACACCATATATTTT. Protein: CASSRTVREGDTIYF.

The chain employs TRBV5-1 and TRBJ2-3; D is undetermined. Trimming pared 1 base from V and 6 bases from J, leaving 18 bases between. Germline CDR1 and CDR2: SGHRS and YFSETQ. The CDR3 spans 16 residues. The CDR3: CASSLSGGSVRDTQYF. CDR3 nucleotide sequence: TGCGCCAGCAGCTTGAGTGGCGGTTCAGTTCGCGATACGCAGTATTTT. Filled out from reference TRBV5-1 and TRBJ2-3, the complete variable domain reads KAGVTQTPRYLIKTRGQQVTLSCSPISGHRSVSWYQQTPGQGLQFLFEYFSETQRNKGNFPGRFSGRQFSNSRSEMNVSTLELGDSALYLCASSLSGGSVRDTQYFGPGTRLTVL.